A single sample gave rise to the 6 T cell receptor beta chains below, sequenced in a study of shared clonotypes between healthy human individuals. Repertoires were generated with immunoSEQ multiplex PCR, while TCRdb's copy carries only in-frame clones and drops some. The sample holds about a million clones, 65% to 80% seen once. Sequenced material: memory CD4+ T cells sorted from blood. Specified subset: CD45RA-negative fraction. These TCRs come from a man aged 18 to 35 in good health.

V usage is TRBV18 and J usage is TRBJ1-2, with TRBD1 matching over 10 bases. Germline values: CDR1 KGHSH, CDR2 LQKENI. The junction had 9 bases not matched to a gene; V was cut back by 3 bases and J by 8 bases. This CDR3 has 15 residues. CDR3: CASSPARDRGRGYTF. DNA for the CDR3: TGTGCCAGCTCACCGGCCCGGGACAGGGGTCGGGGCTACACCTTC.

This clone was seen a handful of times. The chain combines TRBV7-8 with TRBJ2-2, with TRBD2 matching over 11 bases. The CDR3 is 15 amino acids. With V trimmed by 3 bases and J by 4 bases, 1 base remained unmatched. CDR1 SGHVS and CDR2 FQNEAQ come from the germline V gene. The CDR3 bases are TGTGCCAGCAGCTTCGGGACTAGCGGCACCGGGGAGCTGTTTTTT. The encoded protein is CASSFGTSGTGELFF.

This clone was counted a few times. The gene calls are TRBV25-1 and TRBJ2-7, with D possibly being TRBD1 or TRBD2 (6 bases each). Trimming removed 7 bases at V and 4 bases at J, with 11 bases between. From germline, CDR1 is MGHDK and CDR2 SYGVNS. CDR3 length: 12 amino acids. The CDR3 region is CASKGGGYEQYF. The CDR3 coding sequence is TGTGCCAGCAAGGGGGGCGGGTACGAGCAGTACTTC.

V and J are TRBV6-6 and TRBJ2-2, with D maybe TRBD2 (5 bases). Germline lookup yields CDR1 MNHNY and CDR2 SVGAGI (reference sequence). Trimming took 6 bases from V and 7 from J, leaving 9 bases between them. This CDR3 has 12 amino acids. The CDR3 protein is CASSPRVGELFF. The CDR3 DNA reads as TGTGCCAGCAGCCCGAGGGTCGGGGAGCTGTTTTTT.

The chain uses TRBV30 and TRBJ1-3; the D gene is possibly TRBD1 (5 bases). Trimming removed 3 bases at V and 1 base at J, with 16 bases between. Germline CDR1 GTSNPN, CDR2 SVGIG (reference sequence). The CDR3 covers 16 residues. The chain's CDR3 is CAWSPKGPGSGNTIYF. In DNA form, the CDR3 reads TGTGCCTGGAGCCCAAAGGGGCCTGGGTCTGGAAACACCATATATTTT.

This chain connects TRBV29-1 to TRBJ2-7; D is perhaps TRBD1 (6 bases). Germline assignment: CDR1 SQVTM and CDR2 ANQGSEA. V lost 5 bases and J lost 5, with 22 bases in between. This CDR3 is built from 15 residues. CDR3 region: CSVSVSGVGMDEQYF. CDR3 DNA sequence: TGCAGCGTTTCGGTTTCAGGGGTAGGTATGGACGAGCAGTACTTC.